These 25 T cell receptor beta chains originate from one sample sequenced in a study of blood T cell repertoires in COVID-19. TCRdb keeps only in-frame clones here, not all; method: immunoSEQ multiplex PCR. The sample lists about 180,000 clones; 80% to 90% were seen once. The material sequenced was PBMCs or T cells enriched from blood (not recorded which). The receptors were sampled from a young woman who had recovered from COVID-19.

The chain combines TRBV10-3 with TRBJ1-5; 8 bases match TRBD1. Losses at the gene ends were 2 bases for V and 5 bases for J; bases not matched to a gene: 8. The germline V gene has CDR1 ENHRY and CDR2 SYGVKD. There are 16 residues in the CDR3. Written as DNA, the CDR3 is TGTGCCATCAGTGAGCATAACAGGGGGAGTGATCAGCCCCAGCATTTT. This gives the protein CAISEHNRGSDQPQHF.

The genes are TRBV27 and TRBJ1-5, with D possibly being TRBD1 (5 bases). The germline V and J ends were trimmed by 5 bases and 4 bases, with 12 bases remaining between them. Germline loops: CDR1 MNHEY, CDR2 SMNVEV (reference sequence). This CDR3 contains 14 residues. The CDR3 here is CASSPAGRNQPQHF. The CDR3 nucleotides read TGTGCCAGCAGTCCTGCGGGGCGGAATCAGCCCCAGCATTTT.

The table lists this clone with a few counts. V and J are TRBV20-1 and TRBJ2-7, with D perhaps matching TRBD2 (5 bases). Trimming took off 3 bases at V and 0 bases at J, with 6 bases between the two ends. This CDR3 spans 12 amino acids. Germline lookup yields CDR1 DFQATT and CDR2 SNEGSKA (reference sequence). The CDR3 DNA reads as TGCAGTGCTAGTAGCGACTCCTACGAGCAGTACTTC. It encodes CSASSDSYEQYF.

This sequence joins TRBV10-1 and TRBJ2-1, with 11 positions matching TRBD2. CDR3 size: 14 residues. Germline assignment: CDR1 WNHNN and CDR2 SYGVQD (reference sequence). The V segment lost 4 bases and the J segment 10 bases; nucleotides outside the gene matches: 6. In nucleotides, the CDR3 is TGCGCCAGCAGTGGGGTTAGCGGGGGGGGAGAGCAGTTCTTC. Translated, it gives CASSGVSGGGEQFF.

The genes are TRBV19 and TRBJ2-3; TRBD1 might be the D (6 bases). CDR3 length equals 15 residues. Germline assignment: CDR1 LNHDA and CDR2 SQIVND (reference sequence). V was trimmed by 6 bases and J by 2 bases, leaving 15 bases between them. CDR3 sequence: CASRQGPSPTDTQYF. The CDR3 nucleotides read TGTGCCAGTAGGCAGGGGCCGAGTCCCACAGATACGCAGTATTTT.

V and J are TRBV2 and TRBJ2-7; 8 nucleotides align to TRBD1. This CDR3 region has 16 residues. Germline CDR1 reads SNHLY; CDR2 reads FYNNEI. J gave up 4 bases and V 3 bases, and 11 bases lay outside the gene matches. This chain's CDR3 is CASSEEWAGGGYEQYF. CDR3 sequence (DNA): TGTGCCAGCAGTGAGGAGTGGGCAGGGGGCGGTTACGAGCAGTACTTC.

There are a few counts of this clone. At one end the junction does not follow the germline gene, possibly because of a read error. This chain uses TRBV28 with TRBJ1-1, with 8 bases aligning to TRBD1. CDR3 length equals 11 residues. The germline V gene has CDR1 MDHEN and CDR2 SYDVKM. For the CDR3, the DNA is TGTGCCAGCAGTTTATTCGAACAGGGGGAGTTT. It translates to CASSLFEQGEF.

This chain links TRBV15 with TRBJ2-1; perhaps TRBD2 as D (5 bases). The ends were cut back, 4 bases at V and 0 bases at J, with 10 bases in the middle. CDR3 length: 15 residues. Germline values: CDR1 LNHNV, CDR2 YYDKDF (reference sequence). CDR3 amino acids: CATSKTGSSYNEQFF. The CDR3 bases are TGTGCCACCAGCAAAACGGGAAGCTCCTACAATGAGCAGTTCTTC. The full variable domain, in which reference TRBV15 and TRBJ2-1 provide the parts outside the CDR3, is DAMVIQNPRYQVTQFGKPVTLSCSQTLNHNVMYWYQQKSSQAPKLLFHYYDKDFNNEADTPDNFQSRRPNTSFCFLDIRSPGLGDTAMYLCATSKTGSSYNEQFFGPGTRLTVL.

The rearrangement uses TRBV28 and TRBJ1-2, with unresolved D. The CDR3 has 12 residues. The V end was cut by 2 bases, the J end by 8 bases, with 9 bases between. CDR1 MDHEN and CDR2 SYDVKM come from the germline V gene. The CDR3 loop is CASSLMVEGYTF. In DNA form, the CDR3 reads TGTGCCAGCAGTTTAATGGTAGAGGGCTACACCTTC.

The sample holds a few counts of this clone. V is TRBV7-6 and J is TRBJ2-1, with 13 bases identical to TRBD2. The CDR3 runs 18 residues. V lost 5 bases and J lost 5; bases outside the gene matches: 12. Per the germline V gene, CDR1 is SGHVS and CDR2 is FNYEAQ. The CDR3, as DNA: TGTGCCAGCAGCCGGGGACTAGCGGGGAGGGGCCGGAACAATGAGCAGTTCTTC. Translated, it gives CASSRGLAGRGRNNEQFF.

The chain couples TRBV10-3 to TRBJ1-1; D gene ambiguous. The V gene lost 2 bases and the J gene lost 10 bases, with 14 bases spanning the gap. The CDR3 length is 13 residues. CDR1 and CDR2 from the germline V gene are ENHRY and SYGVKD. The CDR3 DNA is TGTGCCATCAGTGAGGATTCGGGTGCGAGAGCTTTCTTT. As protein: CAISEDSGARAFF.

The V call is TRBV7-9, the J call TRBJ2-5; D is uncertain. Trimming took 5 bases from V and 2 from J, leaving 6 bases between them. The CDR3 contains 12 residues. Germline CDR1 and CDR2: SEHNR and FQNEAQ (reference sequence). The CDR3 protein is CASSTLQETQYF. For the CDR3, the DNA is TGTGCCAGCAGCACTCTTCAAGAGACCCAGTACTTC.

The chain has TRBV27 and TRBJ2-6; 8 bases line up with TRBD1. The germline gives CDR1 MNHEY, CDR2 SMNVEV (reference sequence). The trim removed 3 bases at V and 0 bases at J, leaving 7 bases unmatched. The CDR3 has 18 residues. CDR3 DNA sequence: TGTGCCAGCAGTTTCCTTGGACAGGGCACCTCTGGGGCCAACGTCCTGACTTTC. This encodes CASSFLGQGTSGANVLTF.

This clone showed up just once. The rearrangement links TRBV9 to TRBJ2-1, with a possible D match to TRBD2 (5 bases). The CDR3 totals 13 residues. The V gene's germline CDR1 is SGDLS and CDR2 YYNGEE. V lost 2 bases and J lost 4, with 7 bases in between. CDR3 residues: CASSVDFYNEQFF. The CDR3 DNA sequence: TGTGCCAGCAGCGTGGACTTTTACAATGAGCAGTTCTTC.

The chain links TRBV30 to TRBJ1-1; D not resolved. Germline V gives CDR1 GTSNPN, CDR2 SVGIG (reference sequence). The CDR3 consists of 13 residues. The V gene lost 2 bases and the J gene lost 2 bases, with 9 bases spanning the gap. The DNA for the CDR3 is TGTGCCTGGAGTTTTCAGTTTAACACTGAAGCTTTCTTT. Protein sequence: CAWSFQFNTEAFF. The full variable domain, rest sourced from reference TRBV30 and TRBJ1-1, is SQTIHQWPATLVQPVGSPLSLECTVEGTSNPNLYWYRQAAGRGLQLLFYSVGIGQISSEVPQNLSASRPQDRQFILSSKKLLLSDSGFYLCAWSFQFNTEAFFGQGTRLTVV.

CDR3 in amino acids: CATARGGREDQPQHF. The CDR3 bases are TGTGCCACCGCGCGGGGGGGCAGGGAGGATCAGCCCCAGCATTTT. The rearrangement links TRBV27 to TRBJ1-5, with D perhaps TRBD1 (6 bases). In germline, CDR1 is MNHEY, CDR2 SMNVEV (reference sequence). The CDR3 has 15 residues. V was cut by 10 bases and J by 5 bases, with 21 bases left in between.

V is TRBV28 and J is TRBJ2-7; 11 bases match TRBD2. Germline assignment: CDR1 MDHEN and CDR2 SYDVKM. V shed 1 base and J 3 bases; nucleotides not matched to a gene: 5. The CDR3 loop spans 16 amino acids. This CDR3 reads CASSLLASGGIYEQYF. The DNA of the CDR3 is TGTGCCAGCAGTTTATTGGCTAGCGGGGGGATCTACGAGCAGTACTTC.

V is TRBV28 and J is TRBJ1-3; the match to TRBD1 covers 7 bases. Trimming cost V 7 bases and J 10 bases; bases outside gene matches: 4. CDR1 is MDHEN, CDR2 SYDVKM, per germline. The CDR3 length is 11 residues. The CDR3: CASTDRATIYF. CDR3 DNA sequence: TGTGCCAGCACTGACAGGGCGACCATATATTTT.

The V gene is TRBV21-1, the J gene TRBJ2-7; TRBD2, as called in the table, went unchecked against the DNA. TRBV21-1 is listed as a pseudogene. The CDR3 covers 18 residues. CDR3 sequence: CASTYWVAGGPANNEQYF. CDR3 in DNA: TGTGCCAGCACCTACTGGGTAGCGGGAGGCCCTGCAAACAACGAGCAGTACTTC.

About this clone: The sample carries other DNA sequences with the same CDR3. The chain links TRBV5-4 to TRBJ2-7; possibly TRBD1 for D (5 bases). The CDR3 is 12 amino acids. Trimming left V 1 base short and J 12 bases short, with 14 bases between. Germline CDR1 and CDR2: SGHNT and YYREEE (reference sequence). CDR3 in amino acids: CASSLYPGAPYF. The CDR3 DNA sequence: TGTGCCAGCAGCTTGTACCCTGGGGCACCGTACTTC.

This chain uses TRBV5-1 with TRBJ2-3; 7 positions match TRBD1. Germline V gene lookup returns CDR1 SGHRS and CDR2 YFSETQ. The CDR3 loop spans 16 amino acids. Trimming removed 1 base from V and 3 bases from J; junction bases left unmatched: 8. The CDR3 coding sequence is TGCGCCAGCAGCTTGATGGCAGGGGGTAAAACAGATACGCAGTATTTT. Its protein product is CASSLMAGGKTDTQYF.

The chain is built from TRBV27 and TRBJ2-7; maybe TRBD1 (6 bases). The CDR3 has 18 amino acids. The V end was cut by 3 bases, the J end by 3 bases, with 24 bases between. Germline V gene sequence: CDR1 MNHEY, CDR2 SMNVEV (reference sequence). CDR3 loop: CASSLTGIIFSPFYEQYF. The CDR3 DNA reads TGTGCCAGCAGTTTGACAGGAATTATTTTTAGCCCCTTCTACGAGCAGTACTTC.

The DNA for the CDR3 is TGTGCCACGTCCTCAAGGGGGAATTCACCCCTCCACTTT. Residues: CATSSRGNSPLHF. The chain couples TRBV6-5 to TRBJ1-6; possibly TRBD1 for D (6 bases). Germline lookup yields CDR1 MNHEY and CDR2 SVGAGI. Trimming cost V 10 bases and J 7 bases, with 14 bases left between them. This CDR3 has 13 residues.

The chain joins TRBV25-1 to TRBJ2-2; D is unclear. Germline V gene lookup returns CDR1 MGHDK and CDR2 SYGVNS. The CDR3 consists of 18 residues. Trimming removed 4 bases from V and 1 base from J, with 19 bases in between. The CDR3 coding sequence is TGTGCCAGCAGTGCAGCGCACGGGTCAGATGGGAACACCGGGGAGCTGTTTTTT. It is translated as CASSAAHGSDGNTGELFF. Drawing the rest from reference TRBV25-1 and TRBJ2-2, the complete variable domain is EADIYQTPRYLVIGTGKKITLECSQTMGHDKMYWYQQDPGMELHLIHYSYGVNSTEKGDLSSESTVSRIRTEHFPLTLESARPSHTSQYLCASSAAHGSDGNTGELFFGEGSRLTVL.

The chain employs TRBV19 and TRBJ2-2, with 9 bases that match TRBD1. Trimming removed 4 bases from V and 5 bases from J; junction bases left unmatched: 2. Per germline, CDR1 LNHDA and CDR2 SQIVND (reference sequence). CDR3 length: 14 amino acids. The CDR3 protein is CASSRDRATGELFF. The CDR3 bases are TGTGCCAGTAGTAGGGACAGGGCAACCGGGGAGCTGTTTTTT.